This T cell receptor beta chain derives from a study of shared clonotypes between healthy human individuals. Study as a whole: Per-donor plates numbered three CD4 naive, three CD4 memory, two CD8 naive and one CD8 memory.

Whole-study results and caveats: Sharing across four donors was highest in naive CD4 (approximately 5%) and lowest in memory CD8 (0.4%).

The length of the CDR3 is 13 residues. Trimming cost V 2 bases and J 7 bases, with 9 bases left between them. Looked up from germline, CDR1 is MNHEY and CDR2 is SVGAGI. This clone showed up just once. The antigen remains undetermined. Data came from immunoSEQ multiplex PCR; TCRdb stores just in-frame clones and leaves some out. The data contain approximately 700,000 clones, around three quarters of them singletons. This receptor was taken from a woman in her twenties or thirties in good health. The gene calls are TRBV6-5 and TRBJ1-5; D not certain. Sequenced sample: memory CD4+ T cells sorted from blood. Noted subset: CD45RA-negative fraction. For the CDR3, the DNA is TGTGCCAGCAGTTACAGTTCTGGCCAGCCCCAGCATTTT. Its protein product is CASSYSSGQPQHF.